The clone carrying this T cell receptor beta chain was picked up one time. What it binds is not known. These data come from a study of STAT3 mutations in large granular lymphocyte leukemia. Regarding the study as a whole: In T-cell large granular lymphocyte leukemia, about half of patients showed multiple immunodominant subclonotypes. All newly emerging clones after therapy were STAT3 wild type. Suggested: STAT3 mutation was not the ancestral event for these clonal expansions. In some patients, a small highly pathogenic clone possibly went undetected.

Germline V gene sequence: CDR1 SGHTA, CDR2 FQGNSA. Trimming left V 2 bases short and J 8 bases short, with 12 bases between. The CDR3 is 13 residues long. TCRdb keeps only in-frame clones here, not all; method: immunoSEQ multiplex PCR. The sample shows over 15,000 clones, 92% of them seen only once. Sequencing was done on a sample of peripheral blood mononuclear cells. The sequence derives from a woman aged 45-59 years with T-cell large granular lymphocyte leukemia. Some clones in this sample may be carry-over from other donors' samples. The V call is TRBV7-2, the J call TRBJ1-2; maybe TRBD1 (5 bases). DNA of the CDR3: TGTGCCAGCAGCTTACACCAGGGTCAAGGCTACACCTTC. Translated: CASSLHQGQGYTF.